The clone carrying this TCR beta chain turned up a few times. What it recognizes is unknown. The treatment: oral pan-JAK inhibitor, 5-10 mg twice daily. This specimen comes from a study of CD8+ T cells in alopecia areata. Whole-study context: In an open-label trial, patients got 5 to 10 mg tofacitinib twice daily. General study points: Persistence in scalp and blood during tofacitinib was observed for many expanded lesional clones.

Reverse transcription of extracted RNA yielded cDNA, which provided the sequencing template. Only in-frame clones appear in the TCRdb table, and some are missing; sequencing was by immunoSEQ multiplex PCR. The sample carries 160,000 or so clones, 50% to 70% recorded once. The CDR3 is 13 residues long. Germline assignment: CDR1 SQVTM and CDR2 ANQGSEA. V lost 4 bases, J lost 6 bases, and 12 bases lay in between. This clonotype was obtained from a human donor with alopecia areata. V and J are TRBV29-1 and TRBJ2-2, with a tentative D call TRBD1 (6 bases). The starting material was CD4+ T cells sorted from blood, obtained at week 4, from a patient treated with tofacitinib. For the CDR3, the DNA is TGCAGCGTTGTAAGGGGGTCCGCCGGGGAGCTGTTTTTT. It codes for CSVVRGSAGELFF.